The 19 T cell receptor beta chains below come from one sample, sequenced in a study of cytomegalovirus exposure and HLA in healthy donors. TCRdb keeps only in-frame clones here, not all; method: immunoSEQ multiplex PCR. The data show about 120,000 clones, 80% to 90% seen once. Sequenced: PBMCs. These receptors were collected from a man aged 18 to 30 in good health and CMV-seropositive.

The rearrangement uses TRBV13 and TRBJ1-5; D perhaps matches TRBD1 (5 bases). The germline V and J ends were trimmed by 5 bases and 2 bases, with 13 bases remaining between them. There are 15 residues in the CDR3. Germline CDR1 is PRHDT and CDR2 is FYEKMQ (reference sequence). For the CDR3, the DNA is TGTGCCAGCAGCGTGGGACTGAAGGGCAATCAGCCCCAGCATTTT. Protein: CASSVGLKGNQPQHF.

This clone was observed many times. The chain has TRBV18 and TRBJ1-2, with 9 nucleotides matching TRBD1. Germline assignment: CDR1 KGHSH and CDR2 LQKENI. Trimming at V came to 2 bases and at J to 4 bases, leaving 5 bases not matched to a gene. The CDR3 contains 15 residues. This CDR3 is CASSPWRDRVYGYTF. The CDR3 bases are TGTGCCAGCTCACCATGGAGGGACAGGGTCTATGGCTACACCTTC.

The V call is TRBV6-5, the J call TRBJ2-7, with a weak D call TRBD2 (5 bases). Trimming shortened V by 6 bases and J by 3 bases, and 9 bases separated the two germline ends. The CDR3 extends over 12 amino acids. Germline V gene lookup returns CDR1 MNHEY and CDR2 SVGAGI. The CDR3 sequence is CASSPGIYEQYF. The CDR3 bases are TGTGCCAGCAGCCCGGGGATCTACGAGCAGTACTTC.

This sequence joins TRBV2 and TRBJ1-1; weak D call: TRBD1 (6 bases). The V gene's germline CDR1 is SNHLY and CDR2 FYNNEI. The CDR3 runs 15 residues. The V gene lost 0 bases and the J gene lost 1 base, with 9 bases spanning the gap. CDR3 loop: CASSEASTGNTEAFF. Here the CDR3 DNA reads TGTGCCAGCAGTGAAGCATCGACAGGGAACACTGAAGCTTTCTTT.

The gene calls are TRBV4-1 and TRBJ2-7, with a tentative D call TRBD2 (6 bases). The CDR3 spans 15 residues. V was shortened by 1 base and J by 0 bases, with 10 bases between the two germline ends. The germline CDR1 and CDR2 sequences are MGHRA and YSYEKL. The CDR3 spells CASSQVGGSSYEQYF. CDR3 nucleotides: TGCGCCAGCAGCCAAGTTGGGGGGAGCTCCTACGAGCAGTACTTC.

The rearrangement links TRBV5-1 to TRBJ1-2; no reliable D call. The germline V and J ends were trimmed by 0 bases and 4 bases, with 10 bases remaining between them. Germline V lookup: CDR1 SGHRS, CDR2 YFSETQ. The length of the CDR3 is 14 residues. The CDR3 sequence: CASSLETETYGYTF. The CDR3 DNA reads TGCGCCAGCAGCTTGGAGACGGAGACCTATGGCTACACCTTC.

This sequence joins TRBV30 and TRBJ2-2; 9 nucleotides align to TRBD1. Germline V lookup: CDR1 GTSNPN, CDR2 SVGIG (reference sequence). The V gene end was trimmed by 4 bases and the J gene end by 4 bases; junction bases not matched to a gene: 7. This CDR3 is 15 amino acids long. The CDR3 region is CAWMPGTGTTGELFF. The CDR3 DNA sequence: TGTGCCTGGATGCCCGGGACAGGGACCACCGGGGAGCTGTTTTTT.

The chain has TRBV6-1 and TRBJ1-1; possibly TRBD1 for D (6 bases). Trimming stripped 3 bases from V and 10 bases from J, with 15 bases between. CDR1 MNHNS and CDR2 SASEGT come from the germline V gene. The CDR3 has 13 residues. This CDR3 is CASSDIGGRRAFF. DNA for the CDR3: TGTGCCAGCAGTGATATAGGGGGAAGAAGAGCTTTCTTT.

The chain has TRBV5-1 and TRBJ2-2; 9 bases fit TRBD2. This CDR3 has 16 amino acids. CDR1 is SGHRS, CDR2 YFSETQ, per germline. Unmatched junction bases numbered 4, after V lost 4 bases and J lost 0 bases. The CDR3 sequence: CASSLSGGANTGELFF. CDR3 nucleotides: TGCGCCAGCAGCCTTAGCGGGGGTGCGAACACCGGGGAGCTGTTTTTT.

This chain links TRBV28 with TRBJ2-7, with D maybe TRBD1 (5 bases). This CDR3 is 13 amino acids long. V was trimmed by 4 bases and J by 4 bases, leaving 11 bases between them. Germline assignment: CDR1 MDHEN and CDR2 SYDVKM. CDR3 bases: TGTGCCAGCAGTTCCACAGGATCGTACGAGCAGTACTTC. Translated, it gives CASSSTGSYEQYF.

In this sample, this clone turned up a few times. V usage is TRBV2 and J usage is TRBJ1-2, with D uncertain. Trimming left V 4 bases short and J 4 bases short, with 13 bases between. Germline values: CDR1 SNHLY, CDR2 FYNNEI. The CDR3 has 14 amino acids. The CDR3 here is CASSGQVMGYGYTF. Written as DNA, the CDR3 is TGTGCCAGCAGTGGTCAGGTGATGGGCTATGGCTACACCTTC.

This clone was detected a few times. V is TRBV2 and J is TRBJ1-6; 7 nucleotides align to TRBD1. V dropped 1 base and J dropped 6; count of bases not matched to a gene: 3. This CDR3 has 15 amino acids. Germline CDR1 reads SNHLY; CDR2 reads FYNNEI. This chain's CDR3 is CASSEGGQTNSPLHF. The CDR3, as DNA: TGTGCCAGCAGTGAAGGGGGACAGACTAATTCACCCCTCCACTTT.

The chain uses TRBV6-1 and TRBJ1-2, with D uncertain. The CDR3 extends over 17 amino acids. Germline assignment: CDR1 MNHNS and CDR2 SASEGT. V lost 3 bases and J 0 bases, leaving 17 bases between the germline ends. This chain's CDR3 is CASSDRVLARANYGYTF. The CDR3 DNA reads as TGTGCCAGCAGTGATCGGGTCCTGGCACGAGCTAACTATGGCTACACCTTC.

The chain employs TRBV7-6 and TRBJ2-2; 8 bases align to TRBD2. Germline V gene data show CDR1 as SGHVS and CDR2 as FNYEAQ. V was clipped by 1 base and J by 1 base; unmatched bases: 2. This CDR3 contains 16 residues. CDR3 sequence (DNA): TGTGCCAGCAGCTTAGAGGCGGGGGGGAACACCGGGGAGCTGTTTTTT. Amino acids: CASSLEAGGNTGELFF.

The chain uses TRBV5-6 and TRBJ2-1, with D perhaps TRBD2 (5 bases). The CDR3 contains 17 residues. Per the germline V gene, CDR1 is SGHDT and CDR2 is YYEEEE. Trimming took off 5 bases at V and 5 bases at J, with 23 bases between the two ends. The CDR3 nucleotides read TGTGCCAGCAGACCGAGGGCAGGCCTTCCAGGAGACAATGAGCAGTTCTTC. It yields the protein CASRPRAGLPGDNEQFF.

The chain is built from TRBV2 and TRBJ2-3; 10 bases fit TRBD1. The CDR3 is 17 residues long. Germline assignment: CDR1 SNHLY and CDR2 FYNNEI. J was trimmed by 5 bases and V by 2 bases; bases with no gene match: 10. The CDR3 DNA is TGTGCCAGCAGTGAATGGTTAGGGACAGGGGCTAGAGATACGCAGTATTTT. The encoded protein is CASSEWLGTGARDTQYF.

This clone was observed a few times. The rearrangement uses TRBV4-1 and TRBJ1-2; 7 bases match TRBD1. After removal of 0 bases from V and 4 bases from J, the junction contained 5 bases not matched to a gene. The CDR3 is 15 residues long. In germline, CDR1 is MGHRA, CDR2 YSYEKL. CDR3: CASSQDPGTVYGYTF. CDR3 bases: TGCGCCAGCAGCCAAGATCCCGGGACAGTCTATGGCTACACCTTC.

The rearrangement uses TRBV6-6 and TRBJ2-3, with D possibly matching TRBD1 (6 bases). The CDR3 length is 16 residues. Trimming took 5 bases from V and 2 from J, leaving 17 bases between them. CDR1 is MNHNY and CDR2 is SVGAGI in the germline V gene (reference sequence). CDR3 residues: CASSRETGIFTDTQYF. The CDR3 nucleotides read TGTGCCAGCAGTCGAGAAACAGGGATTTTCACAGATACGCAGTATTTT.

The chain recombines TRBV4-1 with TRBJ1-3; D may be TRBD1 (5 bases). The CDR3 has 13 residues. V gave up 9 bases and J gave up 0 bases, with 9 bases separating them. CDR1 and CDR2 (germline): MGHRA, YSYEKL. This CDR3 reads CASRQLSGNTIYF. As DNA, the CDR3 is TGCGCCAGTAGACAGCTCTCTGGAAACACCATATATTTT.